This entry lists 32 T cell receptor beta chains sequenced from one sample in a study of blood T cell repertoires in COVID-19. TCRdb's table, derived via immunoSEQ multiplex PCR, lists solely in-frame clones and lacks some. Of around 300,000 clones listed, about 87% are singletons. The specimen was PBMCs or T cells enriched from blood (not recorded which). These receptors came from a woman aged 45-65 years who had recovered from COVID-19.

This CDR3 is CASSTRTRPSTDTQYF. The CDR3 nucleotides read TGTGCCAGTAGTACTCGGACTAGACCTAGCACAGATACGCAGTATTTT. The chain joins TRBV19 to TRBJ2-3; the match to TRBD2 covers 7 bases. CDR3 size: 16 residues. J lost 0 bases, V lost 4 bases, and 7 bases had no gene match. Germline V gives CDR1 LNHDA, CDR2 SQIVND (reference sequence).

This clone occurred once. The rearrangement joins TRBV19 to TRBJ1-1, with D perhaps TRBD1 (5 bases). V was shortened by 11 bases and J by 0 bases, with 16 bases between the two germline ends. Germline CDR1 LNHDA, CDR2 SQIVND (reference sequence). The CDR3 spans 14 residues. The CDR3 here is CASRGGKMNTEAFF. The CDR3 nucleotides are TGTGCCTCTCGGGGGGGGAAGATGAACACTGAAGCTTTCTTT. Looking up the rest from reference TRBV19 and TRBJ1-1 gives the full variable domain: DGGITQSPKYLFRKEGQNVTLSCEQNLNHDAMYWYRQDPGQGLRLIYYSQIVNDFQKGDIAEGYSVSREKKESFPLTVTSAQKNPTAFYLCASRGGKMNTEAFFGQGTRLTVV.

This clone occurred a few times. The rearrangement uses TRBV9 and TRBJ2-1; 7 bases line up with TRBD2. With 4 bases clipped from V and 6 bases from J, the junction kept 7 bases outside the gene matches. Germline V gene lookup returns CDR1 SGDLS and CDR2 YYNGEE. This CDR3 is built from 14 residues. For the CDR3, the DNA is TGTGCCAGCAGCTGGACTAGTCAGAGCAATGAGCAGTTCTTC. It translates to CASSWTSQSNEQFF.

The rearrangement joins TRBV3-1 (or the pseudogene TRBV3-2) to TRBJ1-6, with 9 bases that match TRBD1. The CDR3 totals 15 residues. Losses at the gene ends were 3 bases for V and 8 bases for J; bases not matched to a gene: 5. Germline V gene sequence: CDR1 LGHDT, CDR2 YNNKEL (reference sequence). The CDR3 loop is CASSQGTGFDSPLHF. CDR3 nucleotide sequence: TGTGCCAGCAGCCAGGGGACAGGGTTTGATTCACCCCTCCACTTT.

This clone was counted between two and nine times. The chain combines TRBV18 with TRBJ1-1; 7 nucleotides agree with TRBD1. CDR1 and CDR2 from the germline V gene are KGHSH and LQKENI. Germline trimming cut 6 bases from V and 4 bases from J; bases unmatched to any gene: 8. This CDR3 region has 14 residues. Here the CDR3 DNA reads TGTGCCAGCTCTCCTGGGACAGTCATCACTGAAGCTTTCTTT. Encoded protein: CASSPGTVITEAFF.

The rearrangement uses TRBV21-1 and TRBJ2-2; the table names TRBD2, a call not compared with the DNA. TRBV21-1 is reported as a pseudogene. CDR3 size: 16 residues. The CDR3 region has the DNA TGTGCCAGCAGCAAAGTTAGAGAGGGAGAAACCGGGGAGCTGTTTTTT. Translating it yields CASSKVREGETGELFF.

V gene TRBV5-6 combines with J gene TRBJ1-4; the D gene is possibly TRBD1 (5 bases). The ends were cut back, 3 bases at V and 6 bases at J, with 18 bases in the middle. Germline V gene data show CDR1 as SGHDT and CDR2 as YYEEEE. The CDR3 length is 16 residues. In nucleotides, the CDR3 is TGTGCCAGCAGCTCCGATTGGGGCCGGGGGGATGAAAAACTGTTTTTT. Translation gives CASSSDWGRGDEKLFF.

The V call is TRBV30, the J call TRBJ1-5; no firm D call. This CDR3 contains 14 residues. Germline V gene lookup returns CDR1 GTSNPN and CDR2 SVGIG (reference sequence). V was clipped by 2 bases and J by 4 bases, with 12 bases between them. Here the CDR3 reads CAWSPNSGNQPQHF. For the CDR3, the DNA is TGTGCCTGGAGTCCAAACAGTGGGAATCAGCCCCAGCATTTT.

The chain uses TRBV7-2 and TRBJ1-2, with TRBD1 as a possible D gene (6 bases). The CDR3 contains 15 residues. Germline CDR1 is SGHTA and CDR2 is FQGNSA. Trimming cost V 5 bases and J 1 base, with 14 bases left between them. The CDR3 reads CASSPDTGFNYGYTF. The DNA of the CDR3 is TGTGCCAGCAGCCCCGACACAGGGTTTAACTATGGCTACACCTTC.

This chain joins TRBV2 and TRBJ2-7, with 9 bases identical to TRBD1. Germline CDR1 reads SNHLY; CDR2 reads FYNNEI. The V gene end was trimmed by 6 bases and the J gene end by 2 bases; junction bases not matched to a gene: 8. The CDR3 covers 15 residues. The CDR3 DNA reads TGTGCCAGCAGGCTCCGGGGACAGGGCCCCTACGAGCAGTACTTC. It is translated as CASRLRGQGPYEQYF.

This rearrangement joins TRBV4-1 to TRBJ1-6; TRBD1 agrees at 9 bases. This CDR3 has 15 residues. With 1 base clipped from V and 10 bases from J, the junction kept 5 bases outside the gene matches. Germline V gives CDR1 MGHRA, CDR2 YSYEKL. CDR3: CASSQVGTGTSPLHF. The CDR3 DNA reads as TGCGCCAGCAGCCAAGTCGGGACAGGGACGTCACCCCTCCACTTT.

The chain joins TRBV28 to TRBJ1-3; unclear D gene. The V end was cut by 5 bases, the J end by 7 bases, with 9 bases between. This CDR3 is built from 12 residues. Per the germline V gene, CDR1 is MDHEN and CDR2 is SYDVKM. Here the CDR3 DNA reads TGTGCCAGCAGTCCCAGGTTGAACACCATATATTTT. It is translated as CASSPRLNTIYF.

The rearrangement links TRBV19 to TRBJ2-6; TRBD1 agrees at 8 bases. The CDR3 runs 17 residues. V lost 5 bases and J lost 0; bases outside the gene matches: 6. CDR1 LNHDA and CDR2 SQIVND come from the germline V gene (reference sequence). The chain's CDR3 is CASSYQGALSGANVLTF. CDR3 DNA: TGTGCCAGTAGTTACCAGGGGGCCCTCTCTGGGGCCAACGTCCTGACTTTC.

The chain combines TRBV19 with TRBJ1-2; TRBD1 is a possible D gene (5 bases). V lost 0 bases and J 8 bases, leaving 13 bases between the germline ends. The CDR3 loop spans 14 amino acids. CDR1 and CDR2 from the germline V gene are LNHDA and SQIVND (reference sequence). The CDR3 loop is CASSIEAGLYGYTF. Here the CDR3 DNA reads TGTGCCAGTAGTATAGAGGCGGGGCTCTACGGCTACACCTTC.

The J gene is TRBJ2-2, the V gene TRBV6-2 or TRBV6-3, with D perhaps matching TRBD1 (5 bases). Germline values: CDR1 MNHEY, CDR2 SVGEGT. This CDR3 contains 13 residues. V was trimmed by 5 bases and J by 6 bases, leaving 10 bases between them. The CDR3 DNA is TGTGCCAGCAGTACTACAGGCCCCGGGGAGCTGTTTTTT. It specifies CASSTTGPGELFF.

The chain employs TRBV28 and TRBJ1-3, with unresolved D. Looked up from germline, CDR1 is MDHEN and CDR2 is SYDVKM. The ends were cut back, 3 bases at V and 3 bases at J, with 12 bases in the middle. The CDR3 sequence is 15 residues long. CDR3 sequence (DNA): TGTGCCAGCAGTTTCGTACAGCGGGGTGGAAACACCATATATTTT. Its translation: CASSFVQRGGNTIYF. Based on the CDR3 plus reference TRBV28 and TRBJ1-3, the full variable domain is DVKVTQSSRYLVKRTGEKVFLECVQDMDHENMFWYRQDPGLGLRLIYFSYDVKMKEKGDIPEGYSVSREKKERFSLILESASTNQTSMYLCASSFVQRGGNTIYFGEGSWLTVV.

Worth noting for this clone: Other DNA sequences of this sample code for an identical CDR3. The chain has TRBV5-1 and TRBJ2-1; D gene uncertain. V lost 1 base and J lost 7, with 6 bases in between. The CDR3 sequence is 12 residues long. Looked up from germline, CDR1 is SGHRS and CDR2 is YFSETQ. The CDR3 region is CASSLPSNEQFF. CDR3 sequence (DNA): TGCGCCAGCAGCTTGCCTAGTAATGAGCAGTTCTTC.

This chain joins TRBV4-3 and TRBJ2-7; 11 positions agree with TRBD2. V gave up 4 bases and J gave up 3 bases; unmatched junction bases: 5. Germline CDR1 reads LGHNA; CDR2 reads YSLEER. The CDR3 length is 15 residues. CDR3: CASSRTTSGNYEQYF. The CDR3 nucleotides are TGCGCCAGCAGCCGGACGACTAGCGGGAACTACGAGCAGTACTTC.

The rearrangement uses TRBV7-8 and TRBJ1-2; D perhaps matches TRBD1 (6 bases). Trimming took 1 base from V and 8 from J, leaving 14 bases between them. CDR3 length: 14 residues. The germline gives CDR1 SGHVS, CDR2 FQNEAQ. The DNA for the CDR3 is TGTGCCAGCAGCTTAGTTCAGGGGCCAACCGGCTACACCTTC. Its translation is CASSLVQGPTGYTF.

This clone was recorded only once. The chain is built from TRBV7-9 and TRBJ2-1; no clear D gene. From germline, CDR1 is SEHNR and CDR2 FQNEAQ (reference sequence). Trimming shortened V by 6 bases and J by 9 bases, and 15 bases separated the two germline ends. The CDR3 runs 13 residues. The CDR3 spells CASRRGSSGEQFF. The CDR3 DNA reads as TGTGCCAGCAGGCGTGGTAGCTCCGGTGAGCAGTTCTTC.

This sequence joins TRBV4-1 and TRBJ2-3; 9 nucleotides align to TRBD2. Germline lookup yields CDR1 MGHRA and CDR2 YSYEKL. J was trimmed by 2 bases and V by 7 bases; bases with no gene match: 4. The CDR3 runs to 14 residues. CDR3 sequence (DNA): TGCGCCAGCACCGCGGGACTAGCCACAGATACGCAGTATTTT. As protein: CASTAGLATDTQYF.

Turning to this clone: The sample contains more than one DNA sequence encoding this CDR3. V is TRBV9 and J is TRBJ1-2; the D gene is possibly TRBD1 (5 bases). The length of the CDR3 is 14 residues. CDR1 and CDR2 (germline): SGDLS, YYNGEE. V lost 0 bases and J lost 2, with 8 bases in between. CDR3 loop: CASSVGQGNYGYTF. The CDR3 DNA is TGTGCCAGCAGCGTAGGGCAGGGAAACTATGGCTACACCTTC.

With respect to this clone: The sample contains more than one DNA sequence encoding this CDR3. This rearrangement joins TRBV7-2 to TRBJ2-1; D is perhaps TRBD2 (5 bases). V lost 6 bases and J 0 bases, leaving 15 bases between the germline ends. This CDR3 is 16 amino acids long. Germline V CDR1 and CDR2: SGHTA, FQGNSA. The CDR3 DNA reads TGTGCCAGCAGACTCCTGGCGGGTAGCTCCTACAATGAGCAGTTCTTC. As protein: CASRLLAGSSYNEQFF.

The V gene is TRBV4-1, the J gene TRBJ2-3, with TRBD2 matching 10 bases. The CDR3 spans 17 residues. The trim removed 1 base at V and 3 bases at J, leaving 7 bases unmatched. Germline CDR1 MGHRA, CDR2 YSYEKL. This CDR3 reads CASSQGISSGSTDTQYF. CDR3 DNA: TGCGCCAGCAGCCAAGGGATTTCTAGCGGGAGTACAGATACGCAGTATTTT.

V and J are TRBV27 and TRBJ1-4, with 10 bases matching TRBD1. Germline CDR1 is MNHEY and CDR2 is SMNVEV (reference sequence). This CDR3 spans 15 amino acids. With 6 bases clipped from V and 4 bases from J, the junction kept 5 bases outside the gene matches. In DNA, the CDR3 is TGTGCCAGCAGGGGAGGGGACAGGGGTAATGAAAAACTGTTTTTT. Translation gives CASRGGDRGNEKLFF.

The chain couples TRBV6-1 to TRBJ2-1; 8 positions match TRBD2. The CDR3 consists of 16 residues. Germline V gives CDR1 MNHNS, CDR2 SASEGT. V shed 2 bases and J 7 bases; nucleotides not matched to a gene: 10. CDR3 loop: CASSEFQREIGNEQFF. The CDR3 nucleotides read TGTGCCAGCAGTGAATTCCAGCGGGAGATTGGAAATGAGCAGTTCTTC.

The chain links TRBV27 to TRBJ1-6; 9 nucleotides line up with TRBD1. The V and J ends lost 5 bases and 10 bases, in that order; junction bases with no gene match: 12. The CDR3 length is 16 residues. CDR1 is MNHEY, CDR2 SMNVEV, per germline (reference sequence). The CDR3 DNA sequence: TGTGCCAGCAGTCAAACAGGGGGCGCGAGAGGCTCACCCCTCCACTTT. Amino acids: CASSQTGGARGSPLHF.

The chain recombines TRBV7-8 with TRBJ2-1; no firm D call. CDR3 size: 14 residues. Germline V gene data show CDR1 as SGHVS and CDR2 as FQNEAQ. V was clipped by 1 base and J by 4 bases, with 8 bases between them. The CDR3 is CASSLVAEYNEQFF. The DNA of the CDR3 is TGTGCCAGCAGCTTAGTGGCGGAGTACAATGAGCAGTTCTTC. The full variable domain, with the rest looked up from reference TRBV7-8 and TRBJ2-1, is GAGVSQSPRYKVAKRGQDVALRCDPISGHVSLFWYQQALGQGPEFLTYFQNEAQLDKSGLPSDRFFAERPEGSVSTLKIQRTQQEDSAVYLCASSLVAEYNEQFFGPGTRLTVL.

The rearrangement links TRBV27 to TRBJ1-4; TRBD1 aligns across 9 bases. Germline values: CDR1 MNHEY, CDR2 SMNVEV (reference sequence). Unmatched junction bases numbered 2, after V lost 4 bases and J lost 5 bases. CDR3 length: 14 amino acids. The CDR3 reads CASSSTGGNEKLFF. CDR3 nucleotides: TGTGCCAGCAGTTCGACAGGGGGAAATGAAAAACTGTTTTTT.

This chain joins TRBV13 and TRBJ1-2, with D hard to call. Germline loops: CDR1 PRHDT, CDR2 FYEKMQ (reference sequence). The CDR3 is 17 residues long. Trimming shortened V by 2 bases and J by 2 bases, and 18 bases separated the two germline ends. The CDR3 here is CASSLFLQDGMNYGYTF. CDR3 in DNA: TGTGCCAGCAGCTTATTCTTGCAGGATGGAATGAACTATGGCTACACCTTC.

The chain joins TRBV7-2 to TRBJ1-1; 10 positions match TRBD1. Trimming at V came to 6 bases and at J to 6 bases, leaving 16 bases not matched to a gene. Germline-derived CDR1 and CDR2 are SGHTA and FQGNSA. This CDR3 spans 17 amino acids. This chain's CDR3 is CASRRGLDRGLSPEAFF. The CDR3 region has the DNA TGTGCCAGCAGACGGGGGTTAGACAGGGGGCTTTCACCTGAAGCTTTCTTT.

This clone was recorded only once. J is TRBJ1-5 and V is TRBV28; TRBD1 aligns across 7 bases. CDR1 and CDR2 from the germline V gene are MDHEN and SYDVKM. V gave up 4 bases and J gave up 3 bases; unmatched junction bases: 3. This CDR3 is built from 14 residues. The CDR3 DNA reads as TGTGCCAGCAGTTCCACAGGGGACAATCAGCCCCAGCATTTT. Its protein is CASSSTGDNQPQHF.